This passage covers 26 T cell receptor beta chains from one sample sequenced in a study of blood T cells in healthy people across ages. Together with a sample-barcoded 5' primer, a J-beta primer mix was included in a second PCR lasting roughly 6 to 12 cycles. TCRdb called the 5' RACE reads again in MiXCR, with one record for every CDR3 protein. The sample lists roughly 1,500,000 distinct CDR3 sequences, about 43% occurring once. The material sequenced was blood. These TCRs come from a woman aged 18-30 years in good health.

The genes are TRBV7-2 and TRBJ2-7; maybe TRBD2 (6 bases). The last part of the DNA fits TRBJ2-5 better; the J call may be wrong. Germline CDR1 SGHTA, CDR2 FQGNSA. This CDR3 spans 14 amino acids. The chain's CDR3 is CASSFPGVQETQYF. The DNA of the CDR3 is TGTGCCAGCAGCTTTCCGGGGGTACAAGAGACCCAGTACTTC.

V and J are TRBV9 and TRBJ1-1; D unclear. Between the trimmed V and J ends, which lost 5 bases and 10 bases, there was a span of 15 bases. The CDR3 runs 12 residues. Per germline, CDR1 SGDLS and CDR2 YYNGEE. CDR3 nucleotide sequence: TGTGCCAGCAGATCCGCCAGGTTCGGAGCTTTCTTT. Protein product: CASRSARFGAFF.

The V and J genes are TRBV10-3 and TRBJ1-6; D not certain. Per the germline V gene, CDR1 is ENHRY and CDR2 is SYGVKD. The CDR3 length is 13 residues. Trimming removed 6 bases at V and 5 bases at J, with 8 bases between. The CDR3 reads CAIRLDDNSPLHF. DNA for the CDR3: TGTGCCATCAGGTTGGACGATAATTCACCCCTCCACTTT.

The count of this clonotype is one. The chain carries TRBV19 and TRBJ1-1; D uncertain. Germline CDR1 reads LNHDA; CDR2 reads SQIVND (reference sequence). The CDR3 loop spans 16 amino acids. Trimming took 7 bases from V and 8 from J, leaving 26 bases between them. The DNA for the CDR3 is TGTGCCAGTATATTATTCAACGGAGCTGGGAGACACGAAGCTTTCTTT. Amino acids: CASILFNGAGRHEAFF. Full variable domain (outside the CDR3, taken from reference TRBV19 and TRBJ1-1): DGGITQSPKYLFRKEGQNVTLSCEQNLNHDAMYWYRQDPGQGLRLIYYSQIVNDFQKGDIAEGYSVSREKKESFPLTVTSAQKNPTAFYLCASILFNGAGRHEAFFGQGTRLTVV.

The rearrangement links TRBV21-1 to TRBJ2-1. TRBV21-1 is tagged as a pseudogene. This CDR3 has 11 residues. The CDR3 DNA is TGTGCCAGCTGGTCTCGTAATGAGCAGTTCTTC. Translating it yields CASWSRNEQFF.

The chain links TRBV30 to TRBJ2-5; 7 bases line up with TRBD2. The germline gives CDR1 GTSNPN, CDR2 SVGIG (reference sequence). V was clipped by 2 bases and J by 5 bases; unmatched bases: 11. The CDR3 runs to 15 residues. The CDR3 spells CAWSTKRDYGETQYF. The DNA of the CDR3 is TGTGCCTGGAGTACCAAGAGGGACTATGGGGAGACCCAGTACTTC.

The chain recombines TRBV4-1 with TRBJ1-1, with TRBD1 matching over 9 bases. The germline V gene encodes CDR1 MGHRA and CDR2 YSYEKL. CDR3 length: 15 amino acids. V was clipped by 5 bases and J by 1 base; unmatched bases: 5. As DNA, the CDR3 is TGCGCCAGCAGCTTATTGGGACAGGGGAACACTGAAGCTTTCTTT. As protein: CASSLLGQGNTEAFF.

CDR3 coding DNA: TGCAGTGCTAGAGATATCAGCTCCTACAATGAGCAGTTCTTC. This codes for CSARDISSYNEQFF. The chain is built from TRBV20-1 and TRBJ2-1, with D uncertain. Germline V lookup: CDR1 DFQATT, CDR2 SNEGSKA (reference sequence). V was clipped by 0 bases and J by 0 bases, with 6 bases between them. The length of the CDR3 is 14 residues.

This clonotype turned up a few times. The V gene is TRBV10-3, the J gene TRBJ2-1; TRBD2 aligns across 8 bases. Germline CDR1 and CDR2: ENHRY and SYGVKD. J lost 5 bases, V lost 9 bases, and 6 bases had no gene match. The CDR3 consists of 13 residues. CDR3 DNA: TGTGCCATTCAGCGGGAGCGGGACAATGAGCAGTTCTTC. It is translated as CAIQRERDNEQFF.

This chain connects TRBV29-1 to TRBJ1-2; D is unresolved. The V gene's germline CDR1 is SQVTM and CDR2 ANQGSEA. V was pared by 0 bases and J by 0 bases, with 8 bases between. The CDR3 runs 14 residues. CDR3 nucleotides: TGCAGCGTTGAAGAGAGGAGCGCTAACTATGGCTACACCTTC. Protein: CSVEERSANYGYTF.

This clonotype was seen a single time. The V call is TRBV20-1, the J call TRBJ2-1, with 11 bases lining up with TRBD2. The assigned J gene may be wrong: the sequence end matches TRBJ2-7 better. The CDR3 is 17 residues long. Germline loops: CDR1 DFQATT, CDR2 SNEGSKA (reference sequence). CDR3 nucleotides: TGCAGTGCTAGAGTACTAGCGGGAGAGGGCTCCTACAATGAGCAGTACTTC. Protein product: CSARVLAGEGSYNEQYF.

J is TRBJ1-2 and V is TRBV3-1; D remains unclear. Per germline, CDR1 LGHDT and CDR2 YNNKEL (reference sequence). Trimming cost V 0 bases and J 7 bases, with 12 bases left between them. This CDR3 is 14 amino acids long. The CDR3 DNA reads TGTGCCAGCAGCCAAGACCAAGTGAGGTCTGGCTACACCTTC. The encoded protein is CASSQDQVRSGYTF.

The chain carries TRBV6-2 or TRBV6-3 and TRBJ2-6; 7 bases match TRBD2. Germline values: CDR1 MNHEY, CDR2 SVGEGT. V lost 7 bases, J lost 2 bases, and 11 bases stayed unmatched. CDR3 size: 17 residues. CDR3 sequence: CASTLIRGETGANVLTF. CDR3 bases: TGTGCCAGCACCCTAATCCGGGGGGAGACTGGGGCCAACGTCCTGACTTTC.

This rearrangement joins TRBV13 to TRBJ1-6; TRBD1 is a possible D gene (6 bases). Germline-derived CDR1 and CDR2 are PRHDT and FYEKMQ (reference sequence). Trimming left V 5 bases short and J 6 bases short, with 29 bases between. The CDR3 runs 20 residues. This CDR3 reads CASSPGVPGRTLTSNSPLHF. CDR3 bases: TGTGCCAGCAGCCCAGGGGTGCCGGGACGCACCCTTACTTCTAATTCACCCCTCCACTTT.

The chain is built from TRBV4-2 and TRBJ2-2; D is ambiguous. Per germline, CDR1 LGHNA and CDR2 YNFKEQ. V gave up 0 bases and J gave up 7 bases, with 12 bases separating them. The CDR3 loop spans 15 amino acids. CDR3 DNA: TGTGCCAGCAGCCAAGATCGGCAGGCGAACGGGGAGCTGTTTTTT. Translated, it gives CASSQDRQANGELFF.

This clonotype has more than one count but fewer than ten. The rearrangement links TRBV29-1 to TRBJ2-7; perhaps TRBD1 as D (6 bases). This CDR3 region has 15 residues. Germline CDR1 and CDR2: SQVTM and ANQGSEA. V was cut by 1 base and J by 2 bases, with 15 bases left in between. The CDR3 DNA reads as TGCAGCGTTGAAGGGGGGCCAGGGGTGCCCTACGAGCAGTACTTC. Its protein product is CSVEGGPGVPYEQYF.

Written as DNA, the CDR3 is TGTGCCAGCAGCCCGAACACCGGACAGGGGGCTGGACACTCCTACAATGAGCAGTTCTTC. Protein product: CASSPNTGQGAGHSYNEQFF. The rearrangement uses TRBV11-2 and TRBJ2-1; 11 bases agree with TRBD1. Germline V gene lookup returns CDR1 SGHAT and CDR2 FQNNGV. The CDR3 length is 20 residues. Trimming removed 5 bases from V and 0 bases from J; junction bases left unmatched: 15.

The gene calls are TRBV20-1 and TRBJ2-3, with D perhaps TRBD1 (5 bases). V lost 4 bases to trimming and J lost 5 bases, with 19 bases between them. The length of the CDR3 is 15 residues. Germline CDR1 and CDR2: DFQATT and SNEGSKA (reference sequence). This CDR3 reads CSATLDQGVGDTQYF. DNA for the CDR3: TGCAGTGCTACCTTGGACCAAGGGGTGGGAGATACGCAGTATTTT.

The rearrangement uses TRBV6-5 and TRBJ2-7; TRBD1 matches at 8 bases. The V segment lost 4 bases and the J segment 3 bases; nucleotides outside the gene matches: 11. Germline V gene data show CDR1 as MNHEY and CDR2 as SVGAGI. This CDR3 spans 16 amino acids. CDR3 in amino acids: CASSFSDRVDLYEQYF. CDR3 sequence (DNA): TGTGCCAGCAGTTTCTCGGACAGGGTCGATCTCTACGAGCAGTACTTC.

On this clonotype itself: The junction departs from germline at one end; a sequencing error may be responsible. The rearrangement joins TRBV14 to TRBJ2-1; 7 positions match TRBD2. The CDR3 totals 19 residues. Germline V gene lookup returns CDR1 SGHDN and CDR2 FVKESK. This CDR3 reads CASRQVAGSTSPTYNEQFF. The DNA of the CDR3 is TGTGCCAGCAGGCAAGTAGCGGGCTCAACTAGCCCCACGTACAATGAGCAGTTCTTC.

The CDR3 DNA sequence: TGTGCCAGCAGCTTGGACGTTAGCGGGGGTTTAAAGTACTTC. Protein product: CASSLDVSGGLKYF. The V call is TRBV5-5, the J call TRBJ2-4; TRBD2 aligns across 9 bases. The CDR3 spans 14 residues. Unmatched junction bases numbered 9, after V lost 0 bases and J lost 14 bases. CDR1 SGHKS and CDR2 YYEKEE come from the germline V gene (reference sequence).

This rearrangement joins TRBV25-1 to TRBJ2-7; TRBD2 agrees at 7 bases. The closer fit of TRBJ2-5 to the DNA end suggests the J call may be wrong. There are 14 residues in the CDR3. Germline loops: CDR1 MGHDK, CDR2 SYGVNS. The chain's CDR3 is CASSEYGGGETQYF. CDR3 DNA sequence: TGTGCCAGCAGTGAATATGGGGGGGGAGAGACCCAGTACTTC.

The chain has TRBV2 and TRBJ2-5; D may be TRBD2 (5 bases). Germline CDR1 and CDR2: SNHLY and FYNNEI. The V and J ends lost 4 bases and 1 base respectively, with 10 bases between them. The CDR3 runs 14 residues. Here the CDR3 reads CASSGSGLQETQYF. For the CDR3, the DNA is TGTGCCAGCAGTGGGTCTGGACTCCAAGAGACCCAGTACTTC.

The V and J genes are TRBV6-1 and TRBJ1-4; the D gene is possibly TRBD1 (6 bases). The CDR3 has 17 residues. Germline assignment: CDR1 MNHNS and CDR2 SASEGT. Between the trimmed V and J ends, which lost 6 bases and 0 bases, there was a span of 17 bases. CDR3 nucleotide sequence: TGTGCCAGCAGGCATGACAGGTTCGCCGCAACTAATGAAAAACTGTTTTTT. Translating it yields CASRHDRFAATNEKLFF.

The chain has TRBV7-2 and TRBJ2-1; no firm D call. Per the germline V gene, CDR1 is SGHTA and CDR2 is FQGNSA. The CDR3 spans 13 residues. With 5 bases removed from V and 8 bases from J, the gap between germline ends came to 13 bases. Here the CDR3 DNA reads TGTGCCAGCAGCCTGAGCCCTTTGGATGAGCAGTTCTTC. Translating it yields CASSLSPLDEQFF.

In regard to this clonotype: A junction boundary mismatches the germline segment, possibly from a read error. This chain connects TRBV25-1 to TRBJ1-2, with a weak D call TRBD1 (5 bases). Germline CDR1 reads MGHDK; CDR2 reads SYGVNS. The CDR3 length is 15 residues. The CDR3, as DNA: TGTGCCAGCATCCCCACGATAGACAGTAACAATGGCTACACCTTC. It encodes CASIPTIDSNNGYTF.